The TCR beta chain under discussion was sequenced for a study of T cell repertoires in cytomegalovirus infection. On this clonotype itself: Antigen unknown.

In TCRdb, the reads were re-called with MiXCR into one record per CDR3 protein. The sample lists over 95,000 distinct CDR3 sequences; about 33% were seen once. This specimen consisted of CD8+ T cells from cultured PBMCs, obtained from culture after CMV antigen stimulation. The source is a human donor in good health (CMV status not recorded). Some clones in this sample may be carry-over from other donors' samples.

CDR3 DNA: TGCGCCAGCAGCTTGGCGGGACAGGGCTCTGGAAACACCATATATTTT. It translates to CASSLAGQGSGNTIYF. The chain combines TRBV5-1 with TRBJ1-3; 9 nucleotides match TRBD1. This CDR3 is 16 amino acids long. Germline V gene sequence: CDR1 SGHRS, CDR2 YFSETQ. With V trimmed by 0 bases and J by 0 bases, 1 base remained unmatched.